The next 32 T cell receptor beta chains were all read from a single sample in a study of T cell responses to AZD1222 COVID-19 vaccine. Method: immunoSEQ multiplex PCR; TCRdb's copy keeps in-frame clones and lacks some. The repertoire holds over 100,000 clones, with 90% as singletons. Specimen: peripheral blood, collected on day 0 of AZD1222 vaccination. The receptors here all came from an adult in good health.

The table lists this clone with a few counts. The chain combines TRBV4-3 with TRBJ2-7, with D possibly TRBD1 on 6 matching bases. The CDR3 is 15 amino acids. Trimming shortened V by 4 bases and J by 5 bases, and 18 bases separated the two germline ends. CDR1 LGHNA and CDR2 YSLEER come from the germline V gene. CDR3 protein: CASSPSLQGPHEQYF. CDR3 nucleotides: TGCGCCAGCAGCCCTAGCCTACAGGGCCCCCACGAGCAGTACTTC.

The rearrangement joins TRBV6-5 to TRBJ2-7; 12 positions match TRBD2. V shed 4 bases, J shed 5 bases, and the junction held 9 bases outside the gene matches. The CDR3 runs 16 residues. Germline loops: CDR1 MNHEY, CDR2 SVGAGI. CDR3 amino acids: CASSLQSSGGADEQYF. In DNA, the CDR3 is TGTGCCAGCAGTTTACAATCTAGCGGGGGGGCCGACGAGCAGTACTTC.

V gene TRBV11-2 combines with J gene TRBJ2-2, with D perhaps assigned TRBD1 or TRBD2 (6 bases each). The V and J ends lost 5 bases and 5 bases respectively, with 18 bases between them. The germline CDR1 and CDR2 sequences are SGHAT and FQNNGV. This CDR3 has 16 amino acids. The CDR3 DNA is TGTGCCAGCAGCCTACACCCAGGGGAGGTAACCGGGGAGCTGTTTTTT. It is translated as CASSLHPGEVTGELFF.

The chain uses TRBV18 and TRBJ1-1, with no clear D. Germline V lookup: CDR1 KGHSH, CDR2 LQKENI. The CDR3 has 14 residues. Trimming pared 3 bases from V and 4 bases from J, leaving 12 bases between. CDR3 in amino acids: CASSPWETGTEAFF. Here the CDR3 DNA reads TGTGCCAGCTCACCCTGGGAGACGGGCACTGAAGCTTTCTTT. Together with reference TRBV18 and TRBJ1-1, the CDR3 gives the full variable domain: NAGVMQNPRHLVRRRGQEARLRCSPMKGHSHVYWYRQLPEEGLKFMVYLQKENIIDESGMPKERFSAEFPKEGPSILRIQQVVRGDSAAYFCASSPWETGTEAFFGQGTRLTVV.

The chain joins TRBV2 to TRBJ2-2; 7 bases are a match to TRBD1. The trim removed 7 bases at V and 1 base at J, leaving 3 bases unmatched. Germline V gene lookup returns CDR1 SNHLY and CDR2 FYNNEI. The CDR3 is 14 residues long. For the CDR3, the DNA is TGTGCCAGCAACCGACAGGGGAACACCGGGGAGCTGTTTTTT. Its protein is CASNRQGNTGELFF.

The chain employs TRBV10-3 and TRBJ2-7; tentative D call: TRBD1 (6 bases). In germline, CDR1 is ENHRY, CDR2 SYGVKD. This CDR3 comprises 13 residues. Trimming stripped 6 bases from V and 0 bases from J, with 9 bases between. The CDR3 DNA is TGTGCCATCAGCCAGGGGTACTCCTACGAGCAGTACTTC. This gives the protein CAISQGYSYEQYF.

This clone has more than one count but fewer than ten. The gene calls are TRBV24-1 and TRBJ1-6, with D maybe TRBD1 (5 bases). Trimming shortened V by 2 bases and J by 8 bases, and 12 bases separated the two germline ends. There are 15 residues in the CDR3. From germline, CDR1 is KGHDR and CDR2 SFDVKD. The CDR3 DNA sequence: TGTGCCACCAGTGATTCGGGGGAAACGGATTCACCCCTCCACTTT. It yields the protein CATSDSGETDSPLHF.

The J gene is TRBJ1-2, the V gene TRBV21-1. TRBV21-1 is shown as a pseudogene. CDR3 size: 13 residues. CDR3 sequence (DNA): TGTGCCAGCAGCAAGGGTCTATCGGCCGGCTACACCTTC. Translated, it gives CASSKGLSAGYTF.

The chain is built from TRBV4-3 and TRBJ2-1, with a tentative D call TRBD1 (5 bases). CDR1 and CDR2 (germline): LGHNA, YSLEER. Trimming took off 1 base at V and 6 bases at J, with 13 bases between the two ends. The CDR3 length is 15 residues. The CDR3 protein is CASSQAQGILNEQFF. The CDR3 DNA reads TGCGCCAGCAGCCAAGCGCAGGGTATTCTCAATGAGCAGTTCTTC.

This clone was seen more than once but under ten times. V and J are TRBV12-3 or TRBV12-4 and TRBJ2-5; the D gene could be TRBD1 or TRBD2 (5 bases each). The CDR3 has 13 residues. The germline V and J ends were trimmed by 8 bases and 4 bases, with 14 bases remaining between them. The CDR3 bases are TGTGCCAGCCGCCCAACAGGAGGAGAGACCCAGTACTTC. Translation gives CASRPTGGETQYF.

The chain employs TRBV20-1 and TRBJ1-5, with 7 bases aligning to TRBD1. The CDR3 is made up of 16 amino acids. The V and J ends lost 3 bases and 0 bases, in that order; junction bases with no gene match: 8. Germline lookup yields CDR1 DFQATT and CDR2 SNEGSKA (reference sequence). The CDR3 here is CSASSRGVYSNQPQHF. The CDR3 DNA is TGCAGTGCTAGTTCCAGGGGGGTATATAGCAATCAGCCCCAGCATTTT.

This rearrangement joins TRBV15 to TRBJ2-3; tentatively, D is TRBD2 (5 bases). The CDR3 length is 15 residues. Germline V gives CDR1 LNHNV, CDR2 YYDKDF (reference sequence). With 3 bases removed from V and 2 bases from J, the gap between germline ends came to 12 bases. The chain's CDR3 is CATSRNRGLTDTQYF. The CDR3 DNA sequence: TGTGCCACCAGCAGGAATCGAGGGCTCACAGATACGCAGTATTTT. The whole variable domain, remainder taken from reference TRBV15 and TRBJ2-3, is DAMVIQNPRYQVTQFGKPVTLSCSQTLNHNVMYWYQQKSSQAPKLLFHYYDKDFNNEADTPDNFQSRRPNTSFCFLDIRSPGLGDTAMYLCATSRNRGLTDTQYFGPGTRLTVL.

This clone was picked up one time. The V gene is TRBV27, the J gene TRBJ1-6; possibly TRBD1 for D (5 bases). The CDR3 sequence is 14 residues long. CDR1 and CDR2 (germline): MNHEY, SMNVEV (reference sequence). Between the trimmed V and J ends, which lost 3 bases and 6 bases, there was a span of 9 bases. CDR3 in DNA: TGTGCCAGCAGTTTTCAGGGTTTTAATTCACCCCTCCACTTT. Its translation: CASSFQGFNSPLHF.

CDR3 region: CASSLRQGHGYTF. The CDR3 DNA sequence: TGTGCCAGCAGTCTCCGACAGGGTCATGGCTACACCTTC. The rearrangement uses TRBV28 and TRBJ1-2, with TRBD1 identical over 7 bases. The CDR3 totals 13 residues. After removal of 5 bases from V and 6 bases from J, the junction contained 6 bases not matched to a gene. Per germline, CDR1 MDHEN and CDR2 SYDVKM.

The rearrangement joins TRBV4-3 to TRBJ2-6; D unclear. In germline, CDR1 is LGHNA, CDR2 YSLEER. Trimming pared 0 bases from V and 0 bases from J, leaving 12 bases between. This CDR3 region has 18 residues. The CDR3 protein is CASSQDRVGSSGANVLTF. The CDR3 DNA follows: TGCGCCAGCAGCCAAGATAGGGTTGGATCCTCTGGGGCCAACGTCCTGACTTTC.

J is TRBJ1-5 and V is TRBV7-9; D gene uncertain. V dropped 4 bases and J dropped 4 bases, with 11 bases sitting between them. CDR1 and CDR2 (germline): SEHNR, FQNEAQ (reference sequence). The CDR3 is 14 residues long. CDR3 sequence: CASSSTQPNQPQHF. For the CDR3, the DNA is TGTGCCAGCAGCTCCACACAGCCGAATCAGCCCCAGCATTTT.

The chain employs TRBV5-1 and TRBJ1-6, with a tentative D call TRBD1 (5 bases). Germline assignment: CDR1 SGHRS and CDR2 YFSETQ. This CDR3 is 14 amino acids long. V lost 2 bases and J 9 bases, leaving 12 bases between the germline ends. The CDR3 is CASSLGQGPSPLHF. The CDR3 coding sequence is TGCGCCAGCAGCTTAGGGCAGGGTCCTTCACCCCTCCACTTT.

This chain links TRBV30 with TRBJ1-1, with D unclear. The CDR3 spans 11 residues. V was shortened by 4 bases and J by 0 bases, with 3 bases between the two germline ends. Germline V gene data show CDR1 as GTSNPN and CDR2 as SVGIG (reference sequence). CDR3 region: CAWTLNTEAFF. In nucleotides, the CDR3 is TGTGCCTGGACACTGAACACTGAAGCTTTCTTT.

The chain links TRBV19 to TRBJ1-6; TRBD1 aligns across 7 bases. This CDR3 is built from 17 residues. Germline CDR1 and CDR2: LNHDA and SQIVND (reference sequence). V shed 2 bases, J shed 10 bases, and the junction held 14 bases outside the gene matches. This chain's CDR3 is CASSIRGQWVQGSPLHF. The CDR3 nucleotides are TGTGCCAGTAGTATAAGGGGACAGTGGGTCCAGGGATCACCCCTCCACTTT.

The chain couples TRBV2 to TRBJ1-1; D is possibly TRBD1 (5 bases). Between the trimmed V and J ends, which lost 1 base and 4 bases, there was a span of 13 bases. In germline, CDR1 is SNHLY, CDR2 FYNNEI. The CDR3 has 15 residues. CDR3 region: CASSEGQGESTEAFF. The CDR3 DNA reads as TGTGCCAGCAGTGAAGGTCAGGGAGAGAGCACTGAAGCTTTCTTT.

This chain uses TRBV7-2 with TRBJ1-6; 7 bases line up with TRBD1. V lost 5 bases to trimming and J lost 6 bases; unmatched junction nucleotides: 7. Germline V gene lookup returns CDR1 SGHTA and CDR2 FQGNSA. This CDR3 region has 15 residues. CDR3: CASSQLTGFNSPLHF. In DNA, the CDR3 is TGTGCCAGCAGCCAGTTGACAGGGTTTAATTCACCCCTCCACTTT.

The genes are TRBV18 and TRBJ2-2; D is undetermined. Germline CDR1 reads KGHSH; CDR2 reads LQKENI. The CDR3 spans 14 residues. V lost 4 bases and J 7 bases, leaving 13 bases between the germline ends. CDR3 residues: CASSQATVNGELFF. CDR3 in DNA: TGTGCCAGCTCACAGGCGACGGTCAACGGGGAGCTGTTTTTT. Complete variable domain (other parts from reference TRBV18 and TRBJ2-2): NAGVMQNPRHLVRRRGQEARLRCSPMKGHSHVYWYRQLPEEGLKFMVYLQKENIIDESGMPKERFSAEFPKEGPSILRIQQVVRGDSAAYFCASSQATVNGELFFGEGSRLTVL.

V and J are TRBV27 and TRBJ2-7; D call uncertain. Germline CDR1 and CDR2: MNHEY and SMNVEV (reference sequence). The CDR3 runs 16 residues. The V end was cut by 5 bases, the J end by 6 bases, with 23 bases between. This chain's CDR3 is CASSRDLTVLSSEQYF. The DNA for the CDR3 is TGTGCCAGCAGTCGAGACCTTACAGTCTTGTCGTCCGAGCAGTACTTC.

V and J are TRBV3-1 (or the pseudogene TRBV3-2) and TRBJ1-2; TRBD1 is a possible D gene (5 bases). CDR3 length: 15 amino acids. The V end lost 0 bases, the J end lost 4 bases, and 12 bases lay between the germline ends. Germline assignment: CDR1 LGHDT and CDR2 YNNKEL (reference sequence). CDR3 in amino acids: CASSQDRVGFYGYTF. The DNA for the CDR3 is TGTGCCAGCAGCCAAGACAGGGTAGGATTCTATGGCTACACCTTC.

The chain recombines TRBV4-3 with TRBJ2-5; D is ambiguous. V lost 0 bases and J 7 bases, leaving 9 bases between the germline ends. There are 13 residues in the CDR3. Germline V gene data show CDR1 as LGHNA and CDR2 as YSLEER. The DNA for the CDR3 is TGCGCCAGCAGCCAAGATCCAGGCCTGACCCAGTACTTC. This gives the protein CASSQDPGLTQYF.

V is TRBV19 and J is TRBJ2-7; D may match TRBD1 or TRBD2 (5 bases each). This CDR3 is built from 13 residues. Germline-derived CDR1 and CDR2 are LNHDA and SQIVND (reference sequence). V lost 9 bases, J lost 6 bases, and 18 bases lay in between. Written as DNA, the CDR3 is TGTGCCAGCTCTCTTTGGGGGTTTCGCGAGCAGTACTTC. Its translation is CASSLWGFREQYF.

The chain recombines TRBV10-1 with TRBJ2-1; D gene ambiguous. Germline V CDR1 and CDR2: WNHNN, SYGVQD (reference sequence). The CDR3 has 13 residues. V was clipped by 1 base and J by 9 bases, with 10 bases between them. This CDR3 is CASSELGSSEQFF. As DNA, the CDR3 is TGCGCCAGCAGTGAGTTGGGCAGCTCTGAGCAGTTCTTC.

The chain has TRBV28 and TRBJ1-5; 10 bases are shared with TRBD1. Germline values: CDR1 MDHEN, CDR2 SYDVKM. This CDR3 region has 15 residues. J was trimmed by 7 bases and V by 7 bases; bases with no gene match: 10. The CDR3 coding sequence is TGTGCCAGCATACGACCTGGGACAGGGGCCCAGCCCCAGCATTTT. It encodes CASIRPGTGAQPQHF.

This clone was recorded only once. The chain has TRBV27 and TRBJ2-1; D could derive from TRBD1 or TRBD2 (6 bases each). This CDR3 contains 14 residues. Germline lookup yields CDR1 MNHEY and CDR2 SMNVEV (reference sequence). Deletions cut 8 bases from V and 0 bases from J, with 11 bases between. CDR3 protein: CASCPGASYNEQFF. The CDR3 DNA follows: TGTGCCAGCTGCCCGGGGGCCTCCTACAATGAGCAGTTCTTC.

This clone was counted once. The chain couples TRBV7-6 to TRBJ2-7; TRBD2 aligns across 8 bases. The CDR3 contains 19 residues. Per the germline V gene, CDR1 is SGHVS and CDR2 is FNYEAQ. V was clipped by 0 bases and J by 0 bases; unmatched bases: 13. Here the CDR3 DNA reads TGTGCCAGCAGCTTAGCGGTGGTAGCGGGGCCGTTAAGCTCCTACGAGCAGTACTTC. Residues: CASSLAVVAGPLSSYEQYF.

This chain's CDR3 is CASKSGYAAYEQYF. In DNA, the CDR3 is TGCGCCAGCAAATCTGGGTACGCGGCCTACGAGCAGTACTTC. The chain couples TRBV5-1 to TRBJ2-7, with no clear D. Trimming removed 6 bases at V and 2 bases at J, with 15 bases between. CDR3 length equals 14 residues. Germline CDR1 SGHRS, CDR2 YFSETQ. Using reference TRBV5-1 and TRBJ2-7 for the parts outside the CDR3, the full variable domain is KAGVTQTPRYLIKTRGQQVTLSCSPISGHRSVSWYQQTPGQGLQFLFEYFSETQRNKGNFPGRFSGRQFSNSRSEMNVSTLELGDSALYLCASKSGYAAYEQYFGPGTRLTVT.

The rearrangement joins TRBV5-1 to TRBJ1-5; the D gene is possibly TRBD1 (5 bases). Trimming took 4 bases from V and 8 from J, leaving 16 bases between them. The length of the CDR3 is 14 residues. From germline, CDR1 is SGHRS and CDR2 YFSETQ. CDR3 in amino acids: CASSPGTAFEPQHF. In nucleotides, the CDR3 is TGCGCCAGCAGCCCCGGGACGGCCTTTGAGCCCCAGCATTTT.